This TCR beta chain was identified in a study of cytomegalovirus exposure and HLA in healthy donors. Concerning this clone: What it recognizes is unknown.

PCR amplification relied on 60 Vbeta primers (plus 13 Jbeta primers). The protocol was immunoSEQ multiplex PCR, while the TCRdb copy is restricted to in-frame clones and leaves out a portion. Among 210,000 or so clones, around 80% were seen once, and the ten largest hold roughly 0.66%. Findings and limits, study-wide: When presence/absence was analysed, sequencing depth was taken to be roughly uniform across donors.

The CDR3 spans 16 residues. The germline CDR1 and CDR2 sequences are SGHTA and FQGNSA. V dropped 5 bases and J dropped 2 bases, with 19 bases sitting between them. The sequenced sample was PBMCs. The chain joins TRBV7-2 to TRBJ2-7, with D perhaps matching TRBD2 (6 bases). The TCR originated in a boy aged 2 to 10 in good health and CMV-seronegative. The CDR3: CASSLLPGSGPYEQYF. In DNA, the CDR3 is TGTGCCAGCAGCCTCCTCCCGGGTAGCGGACCCTACGAGCAGTACTTC.